This T cell receptor beta chain is drawn from a study of blood T cells in healthy people across ages (dated by TCRdb to 2013 to 2016). Regarding the research as a whole: Template switching captured roughly one uniquely barcoded TCR beta cDNA molecule per two T cells in model experiments. To track age-related changes in TCR beta repertoire diversity, the study relied on deep sequencing normalized with unique cDNA molecular identifiers. The donors were divided into four age groups: young (average around 15 years), middle-aged (roughly 42), aged (approximately 64) and long-lived (nearly 85). To avoid experimental bias, donors of different ages were randomly spread across the sequencing lanes. Two additional independent replicas of 1 million unique cDNA reads from the same blood draw were analyzed for two donors (one aged 18 to 30 and one aged 80 or older). Here is what the overall study found, with its caveats: Compared with the aged group, the long-lived group had more naive CD4+ T cells, fewer expanded clones and increased TCR diversity, suggesting age selection. Total diversity estimates from one million sequenced T cells were considered lower bounds and underestimates. Observed TCR beta diversity per million T cells fell roughly linearly with age, and a significant reduction was already apparent by age roughly 40. Observed TCR beta diversity correlated strongly with the percentage of naive T cells measured by flow cytometry. Donor CMV infection status was unknown, potentially confounding age-related changes in expanded clonotypes. Bulk unsorted PBMC profiling prevented conclusive comparison of naive and antigen-experienced compartments.

CDR1 and CDR2, per the germline V gene, are SGHTA and FQGNSA. The CDR3 numbers 14 residues from cysteine through phenylalanine. The retained sequence is limited to the CDR3, 42 bases, with the frame set at the first base. The junction carries 12 bases between V and J, which are trimmed by 5 bases and 4 bases respectively. The roughly 39 donors, aged about 6 to 95 years, were systemically healthy Caucasian individuals from Russia. About 9.6 milliliters of peripheral blood were collected from each donor into EDTA-treated Vacutainer tubes. Ficoll-Paque density-gradient centrifugation was used to isolate PBMCs, with at least 7 million per sample. Trizol reagent was used to extract total RNA from PBMCs, with at least 6 micrograms per sample. Naive CD45RAhigh/CD27high T cell percentages were measured by flow cytometry on a PBMC aliquot from every donor. Preparation of the library involved 5' RACE. Reads for this sample came from an Illumina HiSeq 2500. A second PCR of about 6 to 11 cycles was run with a J-beta primer mix and a sample-barcoded 5' primer. A unique molecular identifier was introduced onto each TCR beta cDNA molecule by a template-switch 5' adaptor carrying 12 random nucleotides. Each sample yielded at least 2.5 million CDR3-containing paired-end reads. First-strand cDNA synthesis was performed from all RNA using the Mint cDNA synthesis kit, with priming by a TRBC-specific oligonucleotide. All cDNA was treated with uracil-DNA glycosylase and then went through a first 18-cycle PCR with the universal primers M1SS and BC2_uni_R. Per the source publication's procedure: Normalization of each sample was performed by random selection of 1 million high-quality reads, each carrying a distinct molecular identifier. Reads with shared molecular identifiers were discarded instead of being binned into consensus sequences. MiTCR, set to a Q25 quality threshold and the strictest error-elimination algorithm, was used for CDR3 identification, clonotype clustering and error correction. A nonparametric unseen species model with Euler transformation was used to estimate lower-bound total TCR beta diversity. TCRdb redid the processing of the public reads, applying fastp at Q25 and MiXCR, and retained in-frame beta chains. When rows share a CDR3 protein, they turn into one entry using the most common DNA and genes. Here the V and J calls rest on TCRdb's processing, not on the authors' analysis. For this sample there are roughly 1,700,000 distinct CDR3 sequences; 28% appear just once. Clones ranked in the top ten supply more than 6% of the sample.

This clonotype was counted ten times or more. It has no known antigen specificity. No qualities accompany the bases; no much larger clone lies one base away. The chain was built from TRBV7-2 and TRBJ2-1; a tentative D match to TRBD2 spans 5 bases. The source material was blood. This clonotype was obtained from a woman aged 25-40 years in good health. The CDR3 protein: CASSPRTAYNEQFF. The nucleotide sequence is TGTGCCAGCAGCCCCAGGACTGCTTACAATGAGCAGTTCTTC.